This entry lists 25 T cell receptor beta chains sequenced from one sample in a study of T cell repertoires in cytomegalovirus infection. One entry per CDR3 protein, called by TCRdb with MiXCR from the reads. In the table there are about 260,000 distinct CDR3 sequences, around 13% of which are singletons. Sequenced input: PBMCs. The receptor source for this set is a human donor in good health (CMV status not recorded). Some clones in this sample may be carry-over from other donors' samples.

This clonotype was detected a few times. The rearrangement uses TRBV3-1 and TRBJ1-1; weak D call: TRBD1 (6 bases). With 0 bases removed from V and 0 bases from J, the gap between germline ends came to 8 bases. The CDR3 sequence is 15 residues long. Germline-derived CDR1 and CDR2 are LGHDT and YNNKEL (reference sequence). The CDR3 here is CASSQDDRLNTEAFF. For the CDR3, the DNA is TGTGCCAGCAGCCAAGATGACAGGTTGAACACTGAAGCTTTCTTT.

The CDR3 DNA is TGTGCCAGCAGCTTAGCTAGCGGGAGTGCAGATACGCAGTATTTT. Translation gives CASSLASGSADTQYF. The J gene is TRBJ2-3, the V gene TRBV7-9, with TRBD2 matching over 9 bases. The junction had 2 bases not matched to a gene; V was cut back by 0 bases and J by 4 bases. Germline CDR1 is SEHNR and CDR2 is FQNEAQ (reference sequence). The CDR3 length is 15 residues.

Of note for this clonotype: A much larger clone is a single base away; this may be a read error. V is TRBV7-3 and J is TRBJ2-3; the D is unclear. The CDR3 spans 13 residues. Germline V gene lookup returns CDR1 SGHTA and CDR2 FQGTGA. V was pared by 2 bases and J by 6 bases, with 9 bases between. CDR3 DNA: TGTGCCAGCAGCTTAGCGAGACTGGATACGCAGTATTTT. It translates to CASSLARLDTQYF.

This clonotype came up many times. The rearrangement links TRBV11-2 to TRBJ2-7, with TRBD2 matching over 8 bases. CDR3 length equals 14 residues. Germline assignment: CDR1 SGHAT and CDR2 FQNNGV. V shed 5 bases and J 6 bases; nucleotides not matched to a gene: 9. The CDR3 here is CASSDGTRRGEQYF. The CDR3 DNA reads TGTGCCAGCAGCGACGGGACTAGAAGGGGCGAGCAGTACTTC.

This chain joins TRBV9 and TRBJ2-3, with TRBD2 identical over 7 bases. The V segment lost 3 bases and the J segment 0 bases; nucleotides outside the gene matches: 4. This CDR3 is 15 amino acids long. Germline V gene lookup returns CDR1 SGDLS and CDR2 YYNGEE. This CDR3 is CASSGSGISTDTQYF. The CDR3 coding sequence is TGTGCCAGCAGCGGAAGCGGGATCAGCACAGATACGCAGTATTTT.

The table lists this clonotype with a few counts. The chain couples TRBV10-3 to TRBJ2-5; no clear D gene. The CDR3 sequence is 13 residues long. The germline V gene encodes CDR1 ENHRY and CDR2 SYGVKD. Trimming cost V 0 bases and J 5 bases, with 7 bases left between them. The CDR3: CAISESFWETQYF. The CDR3 region has the DNA TGTGCCATCAGTGAGTCGTTCTGGGAGACCCAGTACTTC.

This clonotype has ten or more counts. CDR3 in amino acids: CASSSGQGENTEAFF. The CDR3, as DNA: TGTGCCAGCAGCTCGGGACAGGGGGAGAACACTGAAGCTTTCTTT. The V call is TRBV11-3, the J call TRBJ1-1; 11 bases match TRBD1. V was clipped by 4 bases and J by 1 base; unmatched bases: 2. The CDR3 has 15 amino acids. Germline V gene sequence: CDR1 SGHNT, CDR2 YENEEA.

The rearrangement uses TRBV6-5 and TRBJ1-2, with 10 bases matching TRBD1. Germline CDR1 is MNHEY and CDR2 is SVGAGI. CDR3 length: 14 amino acids. V lost 4 bases and J lost 4; bases outside the gene matches: 3. CDR3 in DNA: TGTGCCAGCAGTTCCGGGACAGGGGTCTATGGCTACACCTTC. This translates into CASSSGTGVYGYTF.

V and J are TRBV20-1 and TRBJ2-1; D not resolved. Per the germline V gene, CDR1 is DFQATT and CDR2 is SNEGSKA (reference sequence). The germline V and J ends were trimmed by 0 bases and 10 bases, with 10 bases remaining between them. The CDR3 has 12 residues. The CDR3 nucleotides are TGCAGTGCTAGAGATCCCCTCTGGGAGCAGTTCTTC. Translated, it gives CSARDPLWEQFF.

This clonotype was seen ten or more times. The genes are TRBV28 and TRBJ2-7; tentative D call: TRBD2 (6 bases). The CDR3 is 13 residues long. Per germline, CDR1 MDHEN and CDR2 SYDVKM. Between the trimmed V and J ends, which lost 5 bases and 1 base, there was a span of 9 bases. Here the CDR3 reads CASSTGVSYEQYF. The DNA for the CDR3 is TGTGCCAGCAGTACGGGGGTGTCCTACGAGCAGTACTTC. Drawing the rest from reference TRBV28 and TRBJ2-7, the complete variable domain is DVKVTQSSRYLVKRTGEKVFLECVQDMDHENMFWYRQDPGLGLRLIYFSYDVKMKEKGDIPEGYSVSREKKERFSLILESASTNQTSMYLCASSTGVSYEQYFGPGTRLTVT.

This clonotype was seen ten or more times. V is TRBV25-1 and J is TRBJ1-2, with D tentatively TRBD1 (5 bases). Per the germline V gene, CDR1 is MGHDK and CDR2 is SYGVNS. V dropped 5 bases and J dropped 4 bases, with 8 bases sitting between them. This CDR3 comprises 12 residues. Here the CDR3 reads CASSPGAYGYTF. The CDR3 nucleotides read TGTGCCAGCAGTCCTGGGGCCTATGGCTACACCTTC.

The table lists this clonotype with a few counts. This chain joins TRBV28 and TRBJ2-4; 7 nucleotides match TRBD2. V was pared by 5 bases and J by 1 base, with 8 bases of the junction left unmatched. CDR3 length: 16 amino acids. The germline CDR1 and CDR2 sequences are MDHEN and SYDVKM. DNA of the CDR3: TGTGCCAGCAGTCCCCTTACTAGCGTGGCCAAAAACATTCAGTACTTC. Its translation: CASSPLTSVAKNIQYF. The full variable domain, in which reference TRBV28 and TRBJ2-4 provide the parts outside the CDR3, is DVKVTQSSRYLVKRTGEKVFLECVQDMDHENMFWYRQDPGLGLRLIYFSYDVKMKEKGDIPEGYSVSREKKERFSLILESASTNQTSMYLCASSPLTSVAKNIQYFGAGTRLSVL.

This clonotype was counted at least ten times. The chain joins TRBV6-2 or TRBV6-3 to TRBJ2-1; 12 nucleotides match TRBD2. CDR3 length: 17 residues. Per germline, CDR1 MNHEY and CDR2 SVGEGT. Germline trimming cut 2 bases from V and 8 bases from J; bases unmatched to any gene: 10. The CDR3 DNA reads as TGTGCCAGCAGTTACACGCTAGCGGGAGGGCCTCCCCATGAGCAGTTCTTC. As protein: CASSYTLAGGPPHEQFF.

As to this clonotype: This may be a read error: a much more frequent sequence differs by one nucleotide. The chain joins TRBV20-1 to TRBJ1-5; TRBD1 matches at 7 bases. Germline V CDR1 and CDR2: DFQATT, SNEGSKA (reference sequence). The CDR3 has 14 amino acids. V shed 5 bases and J 0 bases; nucleotides not matched to a gene: 4. DNA for the CDR3: TGCAGTGCTCAGGGGGAGGGTAGCAATCAGCCCCAGCATTTT. This gives the protein CSAQGEGSNQPQHF.

The V gene is TRBV10-3, the J gene TRBJ2-6; no firm D call. CDR1 is ENHRY, CDR2 SYGVKD, per germline. This CDR3 comprises 13 residues. V shed 6 bases and J shed 0 bases, with 3 bases lying between them. The CDR3 DNA reads as TGTGCCATCAGAGCCTCTGGGGCCAACGTCCTGACTTTC. Its protein product is CAIRASGANVLTF.

This clonotype was detected many times. The CDR3 region is CASSLAPPLAGERDTQYF. CDR3 nucleotides: TGTGCCAGCAGCTTAGCGCCCCCTCTAGCGGGAGAAAGAGATACGCAGTATTTT. The rearrangement joins TRBV7-2 to TRBJ2-3; 10 bases are shared with TRBD2. The germline V gene encodes CDR1 SGHTA and CDR2 FQGNSA. The CDR3 length is 18 residues. V lost 0 bases, J lost 5 bases, and 11 bases stayed unmatched.

The CDR3 DNA is TGTGCCAGCAGCCAAGTGGACGGCAACACTGAAGCTTTCTTT. Translation: CASSQVDGNTEAFF. The chain is built from TRBV3-1 and TRBJ1-1; the D is unclear. The length of the CDR3 is 14 residues. Germline V gene data show CDR1 as LGHDT and CDR2 as YNNKEL (reference sequence). Trimming cost V 1 base and J 2 bases, with 8 bases left between them.

The rearrangement links TRBV29-1 to TRBJ2-2; TRBD1 aligns across 10 bases. The CDR3 has 13 residues. CDR1 and CDR2 from the germline V gene are SQVTM and ANQGSEA. The trim removed 6 bases at V and 5 bases at J, leaving 3 bases unmatched. CDR3 in amino acids: CSVGDRGTGELFF. CDR3 coding DNA: TGCAGCGTAGGGGACAGGGGAACCGGGGAGCTGTTTTTT.

This clonotype has a count of ten or more. The V gene is TRBV12-3 or TRBV12-4, the J gene TRBJ1-1; TRBD1 might be the D (5 bases). This CDR3 is built from 13 residues. Trimming took off 5 bases at V and 6 bases at J, with 13 bases between the two ends. The chain's CDR3 is CASSRREGAEAFF. The CDR3 DNA sequence: TGTGCCAGCAGTCGCAGGGAAGGCGCTGAAGCTTTCTTT.

This clonotype was seen more than once but under ten times. The rearrangement uses TRBV7-6 and TRBJ2-2; 11 bases align to TRBD2. The V gene's germline CDR1 is SGHVS and CDR2 FNYEAQ. With V trimmed by 10 bases and J by 4 bases, 17 bases remained unmatched. The CDR3 has 18 amino acids. Here the CDR3 DNA reads TGTGCCACCTCTCCCACTTCTAGCGGGGGGTTAGGCACCGGGGAGCTGTTTTTT. Translating gives CATSPTSSGGLGTGELFF.

This sequence joins TRBV27 and TRBJ2-1; D is possibly TRBD2 (6 bases). V lost 7 bases to trimming and J lost 0 bases, with 13 bases between them. The CDR3 runs 15 residues. Germline CDR1 is MNHEY and CDR2 is SMNVEV (reference sequence). CDR3 sequence: CASKNDGSSYNEQFF. CDR3 in DNA: TGTGCCAGCAAAAATGACGGGAGCTCCTACAATGAGCAGTTCTTC.

In this sample, this clonotype turned up many times. The chain couples TRBV7-2 to TRBJ1-2, with D maybe TRBD1 (6 bases). Per the germline V gene, CDR1 is SGHTA and CDR2 is FQGNSA. Trimming took 1 base from V and 6 from J, leaving 15 bases between them. The CDR3 is 15 amino acids. CDR3 DNA: TGTGCCAGCAGCTTAGGGCGGACAGTGAGAGATGGCTACACCTTC. Translating it yields CASSLGRTVRDGYTF.

Note on this clonotype: Just one base apart from a much larger clone, this may be a read error. V is TRBV12-3 or TRBV12-4 and J is TRBJ2-7, with D possibly being TRBD1 (6 bases). The CDR3 runs 15 residues. The DNA of the CDR3 is TGTGCCAGCAGTTTCGCCCGGACAGCGTCTTACGGGCAGTACTTC. Amino acid sequence: CASSFARTASYGQYF.

This clonotype was seen a handful of times. The V and J genes are TRBV6-6 and TRBJ1-4; 8 nucleotides align to TRBD1. The V segment lost 7 bases and the J segment 0 bases; nucleotides outside the gene matches: 4. Germline V gives CDR1 MNHNY, CDR2 SVGAGI (reference sequence). This CDR3 comprises 15 residues. CDR3 protein: CASKDRGATNEKLFF. In DNA, the CDR3 is TGTGCCAGCAAAGACAGGGGTGCAACTAATGAAAAACTGTTTTTT.

This clonotype came up many times. The CDR3 sequence: CASSFGGVNTEAFF. The CDR3 region has the DNA TGTGCCAGCAGTTTTGGAGGGGTGAACACTGAAGCTTTCTTT. The J gene is TRBJ1-1, the V gene TRBV12-3 or TRBV12-4, with a weak D call TRBD1 (5 bases). The ends were cut back, 3 bases at V and 0 bases at J, with 8 bases in the middle. The CDR3 contains 14 residues.